This TCR beta chain is from a study of T cells in Graves' hyperthyroidism and ophthalmopathy. Overall study findings and caveats: By a 13 V-J model, ophthalmopathy was set apart from stable hyperthyroidism. The majority of expanded thyroid clonotypes above 0.001 also appeared in blood.

Comment on this clonotype: Its antigen remains unidentified.

Authors of the study amplified TCR beta CDR3 regions from RNA transcripts. Using the HTBI primer set, a first-round RT-PCR was run on the TCR CDR3. TCRdb recomputed calls from the multiplex PCR reads with MiXCR, one row per CDR3 protein. The sample lists around 620,000 distinct CDR3 sequences; 12% to 15% were seen once. A NOSPECS grade of at least 4, a Clinical Activity Score of at least 3 and duration under 3 months were recorded in ophthalmopathy patients. Exclusion followed for patients with uncontrolled infection, other autoimmune disease, pregnancy or lactation. This clonotype was sampled from a woman under 30 with Graves' ophthalmopathy. The sequencing input was blood.

The CDR3 protein is CASSLAPGQNYGYTF. CDR3 bases: TGTGCCAGCAGCTTAGCTCCCGGACAGAACTATGGCTACACCTTC. The chain links TRBV7-3 to TRBJ1-2; D might be TRBD1 (6 bases). The V gene lost 2 bases and the J gene lost 2 bases, with 12 bases spanning the gap. Germline V lookup: CDR1 SGHTA, CDR2 FQGTGA. This CDR3 region has 15 residues.